The 26 T cell receptor beta chains given below trace back to one sample, sequenced in a study of blood T cells in healthy people across ages. A J-beta primer mix and a sample-barcoded 5' primer were used in a second PCR of about 7 to 12 cycles. A single record per CDR3 protein comes from TCRdb applying MiXCR to the 5' RACE reads. The sample records 1.5 million to 2 million distinct CDR3 sequences, roughly 49% being singletons. Sequenced sample: blood. Source of these receptors: a woman aged 40 to 55 in good health.

V and J are TRBV6-5 and TRBJ2-1; 10 positions agree with TRBD2. The CDR3 has 17 residues. The junction had 12 bases not matched to a gene; V was cut back by 3 bases and J by 7 bases. From germline, CDR1 is MNHEY and CDR2 SVGAGI. The CDR3 DNA is TGTGCCAGCAGTTATCTATACCTTAGCGGGAGGACGAATGAGCAGTTCTTC. This codes for CASSYLYLSGRTNEQFF.

In this sample, this clonotype turned up a few times. V gene TRBV28 combines with J gene TRBJ1-2; 7 nucleotides line up with TRBD1. The CDR3 is 14 residues long. J was trimmed by 4 bases and V by 6 bases; bases with no gene match: 8. Germline V lookup: CDR1 MDHEN, CDR2 SYDVKM. The CDR3 reads CASRPLGTAYGYTF. The CDR3 DNA reads as TGTGCCAGCAGGCCCCTCGGGACAGCCTATGGCTACACCTTC.

This clonotype was observed a few times. V and J are TRBV12-3 or TRBV12-4 and TRBJ1-2; no clear D. Trimming removed 6 bases from V and 4 bases from J, with 15 bases in between. The CDR3 consists of 14 residues. The CDR3: CASSPAAVIYGYTF. The DNA of the CDR3 is TGTGCCAGCAGCCCTGCCGCAGTAATCTATGGCTACACCTTC.

This clonotype was observed a single time. This chain joins TRBV4-2 and TRBJ1-1; D remains ambiguous. The CDR3 has 15 amino acids. V shed 2 bases and J shed 6 bases, with 16 bases lying between them. Germline-derived CDR1 and CDR2 are LGHNA and YNFKEQ. CDR3: CASSQLSGRPPEAFF. DNA for the CDR3: TGTGCCAGCAGCCAACTTTCCGGCAGGCCGCCTGAAGCTTTCTTT.

This clonotype has a handful of counts. The chain couples TRBV28 to TRBJ2-1, with D perhaps assigned TRBD1 or TRBD2 (5 bases each). The CDR3 length is 14 residues. V lost 4 bases to trimming and J lost 10 bases, with 17 bases between them. CDR1 is MDHEN and CDR2 is SYDVKM in the germline V gene. For the CDR3, the DNA is TGTGCCAGCAGTTCACGGGGCCTGGTACTGGAGCAGTTCTTC. Protein sequence: CASSSRGLVLEQFF.

V gene TRBV29-1 combines with J gene TRBJ2-3, with 9 bases aligning to TRBD2. Unmatched junction bases numbered 11, after V lost 7 bases and J lost 3 bases. Germline values: CDR1 SQVTM, CDR2 ANQGSEA. This CDR3 comprises 15 residues. For the CDR3, the DNA is TGCAGCGCCAATAAGCTGGCGGGGGGGACAGATACGCAGTATTTT. Protein product: CSANKLAGGTDTQYF.

The V call is TRBV20-1, the J call TRBJ2-3; maybe TRBD1 (6 bases). V gave up 5 bases and J gave up 1 base, with 16 bases separating them. Germline lookup yields CDR1 DFQATT and CDR2 SNEGSKA (reference sequence). CDR3 size: 15 residues. The CDR3 sequence is CSAPRLQGRTDTQYF. CDR3 in DNA: TGCAGTGCTCCCAGGCTACAGGGACGCACAGATACGCAGTATTTT.

The rearrangement links TRBV27 to TRBJ1-5; D remains ambiguous. Germline CDR1 and CDR2: MNHEY and SMNVEV (reference sequence). The germline V and J ends were trimmed by 2 bases and 4 bases, with 9 bases remaining between them. The CDR3 extends over 14 amino acids. Here the CDR3 reads CASSLQRTNQPQHF. CDR3 DNA: TGTGCCAGCAGTTTACAAAGAACAAATCAGCCCCAGCATTTT.

The chain is built from TRBV7-2 and TRBJ2-1, with D possibly being TRBD2 (5 bases). The DNA end is more similar to TRBJ2-7, so the J call may be wrong. The V gene's germline CDR1 is SGHTA and CDR2 FQGNSA. The CDR3 length is 17 residues. CDR3 loop: CASSKSSGRGSYNEQYF. The CDR3 bases are TGTGCCAGCAGCAAATCGTCCGGACGCGGGTCCTACAATGAGCAGTACTTC.

The chain uses TRBV12-3 or TRBV12-4 and TRBJ2-5, with 9 positions matching TRBD2. With 8 bases clipped from V and 2 bases from J, the junction kept 12 bases outside the gene matches. The length of the CDR3 is 16 residues. The CDR3 here is CASGLTSGQGQETQYF. CDR3 sequence (DNA): TGTGCCAGCGGGTTGACTAGCGGCCAAGGGCAAGAGACCCAGTACTTC.

The CDR3 DNA is TGCAGTGCAGGGGTGGGGCAGGGCGTCAACGAGCAGTACTTC. Translating gives CSAGVGQGVNEQYF. The chain employs TRBV20-1 and TRBJ2-7; perhaps TRBD1 as D (5 bases). The CDR3 length is 14 residues. CDR1 is DFQATT, CDR2 SNEGSKA, per germline (reference sequence). V shed 6 bases and J shed 5 bases, with 20 bases lying between them.

This clonotype came up once. The junction shows a germline mismatch at one end, possibly a read error. This rearrangement joins TRBV7-2 to TRBJ1-6; the D gene is possibly TRBD1 (6 bases). The length of the CDR3 is 14 residues. Germline V gives CDR1 SGHTA, CDR2 FQGNSA. The DNA of the CDR3 is TGTGTCAGCAGCCCGGGGAGGGGGGGCTCACCCCTCCACTTT. This gives the protein CVSSPGRGGSPLHF.

The chain is built from TRBV6-1 and TRBJ2-5; TRBD2 matches 12 bases. The germline gives CDR1 MNHNS, CDR2 SASEGT. The J segment lost 1 base and the V segment lost 2 bases, leaving 5 bases of the junction unmatched. CDR3 length: 17 amino acids. DNA for the CDR3: TGTGCCAGCAGTGAACGAACTAGCGGGGGGTCCCAAGAGACCCAGTACTTC. It translates to CASSERTSGGSQETQYF.

This chain joins TRBV20-1 and TRBJ2-4; D is unresolved. Germline CDR1 is DFQATT and CDR2 is SNEGSKA (reference sequence). Trimming left V 5 bases short and J 1 base short, with 15 bases between. This CDR3 spans 15 amino acids. The CDR3 region has the DNA TGCAGTGCTTTTACAGCGATAGACGCCAAAAACATTCAGTACTTC. Residues: CSAFTAIDAKNIQYF.

This rearrangement joins TRBV6-2 or TRBV6-3 to TRBJ2-4; perhaps TRBD2 as D (5 bases). Germline-derived CDR1 and CDR2 are MNHEY and SVGEGT. The CDR3 contains 14 residues. Deletions cut 6 bases from V and 5 bases from J, with 14 bases between. This chain's CDR3 is CASSNTRRENIQYF. CDR3 in DNA: TGTGCCAGCAGCAACACTCGGCGGGAAAACATTCAGTACTTC.

There are a few counts of this clonotype. The chain has TRBV2 and TRBJ2-1; TRBD2 aligns across 16 bases. From germline, CDR1 is SNHLY and CDR2 FYNNEI. The J segment lost 7 bases and the V segment lost 6 bases, leaving 9 bases of the junction unmatched. The length of the CDR3 is 17 residues. The chain's CDR3 is CASRPGLAGGPLNEQFF. The CDR3, as DNA: TGTGCCAGCAGGCCGGGACTAGCGGGGGGGCCTCTGAATGAGCAGTTCTTC. The full variable domain, completed using reference TRBV2 and TRBJ2-1, is EPEVTQTPSHQVTQMGQEVILRCVPISNHLYFYWYRQILGQKVEFLVSFYNNEISEKSEIFDDQFSVERPDGSNFTLKIRSTKLEDSAMYFCASRPGLAGGPLNEQFFGPGTRLTVL.

This clonotype was recorded a few times. The CDR3 sequence is CASSQEGSGGAQETQYF. CDR3 sequence (DNA): TGTGCCAGCAGCCAAGAAGGATCGGGGGGCGCGCAAGAGACCCAGTACTTC. The rearrangement links TRBV4-2 to TRBJ2-5; D may be TRBD2 (7 bases). Germline V CDR1 and CDR2: LGHNA, YNFKEQ. The CDR3 runs 17 residues. V was shortened by 0 bases and J by 2 bases, with 16 bases between the two germline ends.

The chain uses TRBV28 and TRBJ2-5; D is possibly TRBD2 (6 bases). The germline V gene has CDR1 MDHEN and CDR2 SYDVKM. V shed 7 bases and J shed 0 bases, with 15 bases lying between them. This CDR3 comprises 15 residues. The CDR3 is CASTMGRGYQETQYF. The CDR3 region has the DNA TGTGCCAGCACCATGGGGCGGGGATACCAAGAGACCCAGTACTTC.

This clonotype occurred once. V usage is TRBV4-1 and J usage is TRBJ2-7, with TRBD2 as a possible D gene (5 bases). The V and J ends lost 0 bases and 6 bases respectively, with 15 bases between them. Germline CDR1 and CDR2: MGHRA and YSYEKL. The CDR3 spans 15 residues. Here the CDR3 reads CASSQESGFVGEQYF. In DNA, the CDR3 is TGCGCCAGCAGCCAAGAATCGGGGTTCGTAGGCGAGCAGTACTTC.

This clonotype was seen a few times. The V call is TRBV9, the J call TRBJ2-5; a weak D match, TRBD1 (6 bases). CDR1 is SGDLS and CDR2 is YYNGEE in the germline V gene. Trimming took 0 bases from V and 5 from J, leaving 14 bases between them. CDR3 size: 15 residues. The CDR3 spells CASSVATGIWETQYF. CDR3 DNA: TGTGCCAGCAGCGTAGCTACAGGGATTTGGGAGACCCAGTACTTC. The whole variable domain, filled in from reference TRBV9 and TRBJ2-5, reads DSGVTQTPKHLITATGQRVTLRCSPRSGDLSVYWYQQSLDQGLQFLIQYYNGEERAKGNILERFSAQQFPDLHSELNLSSLELGDSALYFCASSVATGIWETQYFGPGTRLLVL.

The V gene is TRBV28, the J gene TRBJ1-2; 8 positions agree with TRBD1. V was clipped by 4 bases and J by 1 base; unmatched bases: 2. Germline loops: CDR1 MDHEN, CDR2 SYDVKM. The CDR3 has 14 residues. CDR3 in amino acids: CASSWDRINYGYTF. The CDR3 DNA sequence: TGTGCCAGCAGTTGGGACAGGATTAACTATGGCTACACCTTC.

This chain joins TRBV4-1 and TRBJ2-2, with 8 positions matching TRBD2. Germline V CDR1 and CDR2: MGHRA, YSYEKL. Unmatched junction bases numbered 9, after V lost 4 bases and J lost 8 bases. The CDR3 has 15 amino acids. The DNA for the CDR3 is TGCGCCAGCAGCCCGGGTGCGGGGGGCTCTGGGGAGCTGTTTTTT. This sequence encodes CASSPGAGGSGELFF.

The sample holds a few counts of this clonotype. V usage is TRBV20-1 and J usage is TRBJ1-1; 10 nucleotides match TRBD1. The CDR3 length is 14 residues. Germline values: CDR1 DFQATT, CDR2 SNEGSKA (reference sequence). J lost 2 bases, V lost 7 bases, and 7 bases had no gene match. CDR3 in amino acids: CSGTGGVPNTEAFF. For the CDR3, the DNA is TGCAGTGGGACAGGGGGTGTCCCTAACACTGAAGCTTTCTTT.

The chain has TRBV4-3 and TRBJ1-2; no firm D call. V dropped 1 base and J dropped 4 bases, with 10 bases sitting between them. From germline, CDR1 is LGHNA and CDR2 YSLEER. This CDR3 is 14 amino acids long. The CDR3 DNA sequence: TGCGCCAGCAGCCAAGGCGAGGGTGCCTATGGCTACACCTTC. It codes for CASSQGEGAYGYTF.

This clonotype was seen only a few times. The chain joins TRBV7-9 to TRBJ2-7; 12 bases line up with TRBD1. The V and J ends lost 5 bases and 3 bases, in that order; junction bases with no gene match: 8. CDR3 size: 16 residues. Germline loops: CDR1 SEHNR, CDR2 FQNEAQ (reference sequence). The CDR3 bases are TGTGCCAGCAGCCCGATGGGACAGGGGGCAATCTACGAGCAGTACTTC. Translating it yields CASSPMGQGAIYEQYF.

This chain joins TRBV5-1 and TRBJ1-1; D unclear. This CDR3 is built from 16 residues. The germline V gene encodes CDR1 SGHRS and CDR2 YFSETQ. The V end was cut by 2 bases, the J end by 4 bases, with 18 bases between. The CDR3 sequence: CASSFEAGLISTEAFF. CDR3 sequence (DNA): TGCGCCAGCAGCTTCGAGGCGGGGTTAATCAGCACTGAAGCTTTCTTT.